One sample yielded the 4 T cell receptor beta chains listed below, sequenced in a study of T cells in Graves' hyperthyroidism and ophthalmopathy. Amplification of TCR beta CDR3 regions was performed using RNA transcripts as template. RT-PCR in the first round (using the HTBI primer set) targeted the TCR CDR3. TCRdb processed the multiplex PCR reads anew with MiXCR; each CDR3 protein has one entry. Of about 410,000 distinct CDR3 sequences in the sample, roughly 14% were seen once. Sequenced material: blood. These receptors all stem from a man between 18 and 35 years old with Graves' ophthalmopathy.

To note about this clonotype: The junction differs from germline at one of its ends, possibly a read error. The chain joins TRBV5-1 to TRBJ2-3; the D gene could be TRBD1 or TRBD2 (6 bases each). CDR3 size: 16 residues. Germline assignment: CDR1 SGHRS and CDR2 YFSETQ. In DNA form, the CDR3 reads TGCGCCAGCAGCTTGCGAGGGGGGCACCGCACTGATACGCAGTATTTT. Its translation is CASSLRGGHRTDTQYF.

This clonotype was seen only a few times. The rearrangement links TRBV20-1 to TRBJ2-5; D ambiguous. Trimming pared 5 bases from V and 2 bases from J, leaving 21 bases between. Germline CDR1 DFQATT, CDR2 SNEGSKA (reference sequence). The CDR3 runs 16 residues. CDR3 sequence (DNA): TGCAGTGCTCCGCCCCTCCTCCTGGGCTTTCAAGAGACCCAGTACTTC. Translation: CSAPPLLLGFQETQYF.

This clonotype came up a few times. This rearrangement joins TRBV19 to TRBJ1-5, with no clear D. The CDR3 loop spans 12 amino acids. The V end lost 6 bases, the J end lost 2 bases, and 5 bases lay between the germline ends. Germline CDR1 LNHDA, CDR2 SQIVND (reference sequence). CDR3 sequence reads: CASRSGNQPQHF. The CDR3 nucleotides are TGTGCCAGTAGAAGTGGCAATCAGCCCCAGCATTTT.

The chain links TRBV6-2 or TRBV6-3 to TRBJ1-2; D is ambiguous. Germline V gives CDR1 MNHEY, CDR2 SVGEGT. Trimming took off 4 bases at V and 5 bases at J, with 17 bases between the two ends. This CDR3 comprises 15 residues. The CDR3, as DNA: TGTGCCAGCAGTTCCTCCAGAGAGGTCGGGTATGGCTACACCTTC. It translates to CASSSSREVGYGYTF.